The 29 T cell receptor beta chains below all came from one sample that was sequenced in a study of blood T cell repertoires in COVID-19 (TCRdb year 2020). Library generation was performed with the immunoSEQ multiplex PCR assay. TCRdb re-hosts the immuneACCESS table, in-frame sequences only. Its copies lack some clones; in the studies checked, an unresolved V gene accounts for under half of them, and the cause for the rest is not known. The sample table contains approximately 250,000 clones; only one count was recorded for 85% to 90% of them. The ten most abundant clones make up roughly 2% of the sample. Sequencing was carried out using PBMCs or T cells enriched from blood (not recorded which). The receptors come from a woman aged 60-75 years in a cohort exposed to, infected with or recovered from COVID-19 (not recorded which).

In its sample, this clone was seen a few times. This chain links TRBV24-1 with TRBJ2-6, with D maybe TRBD2 (5 bases). Germline CDR1 KGHDR, CDR2 SFDVKD. V lost 6 bases and J lost 4, with 15 bases in between. The CDR3 loop spans 16 amino acids. The CDR3 coding sequence is TGTGCCACCAGTAGCGGACCCAAAACAGGGGCCAACGTCCTGACTTTC. It is translated as CATSSGPKTGANVLTF.

V usage is TRBV7-2 and J usage is TRBJ1-5; tentatively, D is TRBD1 (5 bases). The CDR3 extends over 16 amino acids. Germline V lookup: CDR1 SGHTA, CDR2 FQGNSA. Trimming shortened V by 1 base and J by 0 bases, and 10 bases separated the two germline ends. CDR3 region: CASSLVATVSNQPQHF. In DNA, the CDR3 is TGTGCCAGCAGCTTAGTGGCGACAGTTAGCAATCAGCCCCAGCATTTT.

Points on this clone: At the DNA level, this CDR3 is encoded by other sequences in the same sample as well. The gene calls are TRBV25-1 and TRBJ2-7; no clear D. CDR3 size: 12 residues. Germline values: CDR1 MGHDK, CDR2 SYGVNS. V lost 2 bases and J lost 4, with 6 bases in between. The CDR3 bases are TGTGCCAGCAGTGAAAGAGGTTACGAGCAGTACTTC. The encoded protein is CASSERGYEQYF.

The chain links TRBV14 to TRBJ1-2, with 11 positions matching TRBD1. This CDR3 has 14 amino acids. V was clipped by 11 bases and J by 4 bases; unmatched bases: 9. Per germline, CDR1 SGHDN and CDR2 FVKESK. The CDR3 region is CASSDRGLIYGYTF. DNA for the CDR3: TGTGCCTCCTCGGACAGGGGGCTTATCTATGGCTACACCTTC.

This clone has just one count. The chain joins TRBV25-1 to TRBJ1-3; D is undetermined. The CDR3 is made up of 16 amino acids. Per germline, CDR1 MGHDK and CDR2 SYGVNS. V lost 1 base, J lost 0 bases, and 10 bases lay in between. CDR3 loop: CASSELWPISGNTIYF. In DNA, the CDR3 is TGTGCCAGCAGTGAATTGTGGCCGATCTCTGGAAACACCATATATTTT.

This chain links TRBV4-2 with TRBJ1-5; D is undetermined. The germline V gene has CDR1 LGHNA and CDR2 YNFKEQ. The CDR3 is made up of 13 amino acids. Trimming stripped 1 base from V and 5 bases from J, with 6 bases between. CDR3 DNA sequence: TGTGCCAGCAGCCAAGTCGAGGATCAGCCCCAGCATTTT. Its translation is CASSQVEDQPQHF.

This clone was found once. This chain links TRBV9 with TRBJ2-5; the match to TRBD2 covers 8 bases. Germline V gives CDR1 SGDLS, CDR2 YYNGEE. The CDR3 is 17 residues long. Losses at the gene ends were 8 bases for V and 1 base for J; bases not matched to a gene: 16. In nucleotides, the CDR3 is TGTGCCAGTTCCCGGGAGGGATACAAATCACCCCAAGAGACCCAGTACTTC. Translating gives CASSREGYKSPQETQYF.

The chain carries TRBV14 and TRBJ2-1, with D possibly being TRBD2 (5 bases). The ends were cut back, 1 base at V and 1 base at J, with 14 bases in the middle. There are 17 residues in the CDR3. The germline V gene has CDR1 SGHDN and CDR2 FVKESK. The CDR3 spells CASSQGRYTGSYNEQFF. Written as DNA, the CDR3 is TGTGCCAGCAGCCAAGGGAGGTATACCGGGTCCTACAATGAGCAGTTCTTC.

The chain has TRBV11-2 and TRBJ2-7, with 12 bases lining up with TRBD2. The V gene end was trimmed by 5 bases and the J gene end by 4 bases; junction bases not matched to a gene: 6. The germline V gene has CDR1 SGHAT and CDR2 FQNNGV. The CDR3 consists of 15 residues. CDR3 in DNA: TGTGCCAGCAGCCCGACTAGCGGGAGAGGGTACGAGCAGTACTTC. Protein sequence: CASSPTSGRGYEQYF.

V and J are TRBV6-5 and TRBJ2-7; D might be TRBD2 (6 bases). The V and J ends lost 0 bases and 2 bases respectively, with 11 bases between them. The CDR3 runs 15 residues. Germline V gives CDR1 MNHEY, CDR2 SVGAGI. Written as DNA, the CDR3 is TGTGCCAGCAGTTACTCGTGGCGGGGTACCTACGAGCAGTACTTC. It yields the protein CASSYSWRGTYEQYF.

This clone was seen just once. As the CDR3 is not closed by the conserved phenylalanine or tryptophan, this likely results from a read error. It is unclear where the CDR3 begins or ends on the DNA, so no DNA is shown, and the CDR3 is as TCRdb lists it. The chain joins TRBV30 to TRBJ1-4; the table gives TRBD1 as D, unverified against the DNA. Looked up from germline, CDR1 is GTSNPN and CDR2 is SVGIG (reference sequence). The CDR3 has 13 amino acids, counting both end residues. CDR3 sequence reads: CAWRNSAGGALGL.

The CDR3 DNA reads TGTGCCAGCAGCTTCACCCGGCCTCTAGCGAGAGGGCCCGGGGAGCTGTTTTTT. Translating it yields CASSFTRPLARGPGELFF. The genes are TRBV21-1 and TRBJ2-2; TRBD2, the table's D call, lacks a check against the DNA. TRBV21-1 counts as a pseudogene. CDR3 length: 18 amino acids.

This chain joins TRBV28 and TRBJ1-3, with 8 bases aligning to TRBD1. Germline V gene lookup returns CDR1 MDHEN and CDR2 SYDVKM. This CDR3 has 18 residues. V dropped 7 bases and J dropped 8; count of bases not matched to a gene: 22. DNA for the CDR3: TGTGCCAGCAATACTATGACAGGGGCCCCCCTCTCTGTCTACACCATATATTTT. This codes for CASNTMTGAPLSVYTIYF.

The chain joins TRBV5-1 to TRBJ2-7; D ambiguous. Germline loops: CDR1 SGHRS, CDR2 YFSETQ. Trimming removed 3 bases from V and 0 bases from J, with 10 bases in between. The CDR3 has 14 residues. CDR3 in amino acids: CASSSTSSSYEQYF. In nucleotides, the CDR3 is TGCGCCAGCAGCTCGACTTCTAGCTCCTACGAGCAGTACTTC.

The chain combines TRBV28 with TRBJ2-7; D unclear. Trimming cost V 5 bases and J 4 bases, with 6 bases left between them. CDR1 is MDHEN and CDR2 is SYDVKM in the germline V gene. CDR3 length: 11 amino acids. The CDR3 loop is CASSPTYEQYF. The CDR3 nucleotides are TGTGCCAGCAGTCCCACTTACGAGCAGTACTTC. The full variable domain, its missing parts supplied by reference TRBV28 and TRBJ2-7, is DVKVTQSSRYLVKRTGEKVFLECVQDMDHENMFWYRQDPGLGLRLIYFSYDVKMKEKGDIPEGYSVSREKKERFSLILESASTNQTSMYLCASSPTYEQYFGPGTRLTVT.

V is TRBV7-2 and J is TRBJ2-3; the match to TRBD1 covers 8 bases. Germline V lookup: CDR1 SGHTA, CDR2 FQGNSA. V lost 7 bases to trimming and J lost 4 bases; unmatched junction nucleotides: 13. The CDR3 has 16 residues. DNA for the CDR3: TGTGCCAGCACCTTGGGGGCAGGGGGCGTAGCAGATACGCAGTATTTT. This gives the protein CASTLGAGGVADTQYF.

Ten or more counts support this clone. The V call is TRBV6-6, the J call TRBJ2-7, with 8 nucleotides matching TRBD1. The V gene's germline CDR1 is MNHNY and CDR2 SVGAGI (reference sequence). CDR3 length: 14 amino acids. The V gene end was trimmed by 6 bases and the J gene end by 2 bases; junction bases not matched to a gene: 6. The CDR3 sequence is CASRLRTGPYEQYF. CDR3 DNA: TGTGCCAGCAGACTAAGGACAGGGCCCTACGAGCAGTACTTC.

This sequence joins TRBV7-9 and TRBJ2-3, with D perhaps matching TRBD2 (5 bases). Germline CDR1 is SEHNR and CDR2 is FQNEAQ (reference sequence). This CDR3 is 14 amino acids long. The V end lost 3 bases, the J end lost 8 bases, and 15 bases lay between the germline ends. This chain's CDR3 is CASSLSGILGTQYF. CDR3 bases: TGTGCCAGCAGCTTGTCCGGGATTCTAGGTACGCAGTATTTT.

The CDR3 DNA is TGTGCCAGCAGCTCACCGGGACAGCCACAAAAAGAGACCCAGTACTTC. Translated, it gives CASSSPGQPQKETQYF. V and J are TRBV7-8 and TRBJ2-5; 7 bases are shared with TRBD1. The CDR3 is 16 residues long. V lost 4 bases and J lost 3; bases outside the gene matches: 11. Germline V lookup: CDR1 SGHVS, CDR2 FQNEAQ.

The chain has TRBV11-2 and TRBJ2-1; D gene ambiguous. This CDR3 region has 15 residues. Germline V gives CDR1 SGHAT, CDR2 FQNNGV. V was cut by 5 bases and J by 0 bases, with 11 bases left in between. DNA of the CDR3: TGTGCCAGCAGCCCCGTACAAAGCTCCTACAATGAGCAGTTCTTC. This encodes CASSPVQSSYNEQFF.

Points on this clone: The same CDR3 is also encoded by other DNA sequences in this sample. The genes are TRBV20-1 and TRBJ1-2; TRBD1 is a possible D gene (6 bases). The germline gives CDR1 DFQATT, CDR2 SNEGSKA (reference sequence). The CDR3 loop spans 10 amino acids. V was shortened by 6 bases and J by 7 bases, with 9 bases between the two germline ends. In DNA form, the CDR3 reads TGCAGTGCCCGAGGGGGTGGCTACACCTTC. This gives the protein CSARGGGYTF.

The genes are TRBV11-3 and TRBJ2-1; 15 nucleotides align to TRBD2. The CDR3 is made up of 17 amino acids. Trimming removed 0 bases from V and 7 bases from J; junction bases left unmatched: 4. Germline V CDR1 and CDR2: SGHNT, YENEEA. The CDR3 loop is CASSLDFGTSGRNEQFF. In DNA form, the CDR3 reads TGTGCCAGCAGCTTAGATTTTGGGACTAGCGGGAGGAATGAGCAGTTCTTC.

The chain uses TRBV21-1 and TRBJ1-6; the table's TRBD1 call for D was not verified on the DNA. TRBV21-1 counts as a pseudogene. This CDR3 has 15 residues. The CDR3 DNA reads TGTGCCAGCAGGATGACAGGGGGCCGAGATTCACCCCTCCACTTT. It yields the protein CASRMTGGRDSPLHF.

The chain joins TRBV18 to TRBJ2-7, with TRBD1 matching 9 bases. CDR1 and CDR2 from the germline V gene are KGHSH and LQKENI. This CDR3 has 15 amino acids. V lost 3 bases and J lost 0; bases outside the gene matches: 3. In DNA form, the CDR3 reads TGTGCCAGCTCACCCTCGACAGGGGGCTCCTACGAGCAGTACTTC. It specifies CASSPSTGGSYEQYF.

The CDR3 DNA sequence: TGTGCCAGCTCTGGGGGGGGTACAGATACGCAGTATTTT. Translating gives CASSGGGTDTQYF. V and J are TRBV28 and TRBJ2-3; 7 bases line up with TRBD2. Germline V CDR1 and CDR2: MDHEN, SYDVKM. Trimming at V came to 8 bases and at J to 3 bases, leaving 5 bases not matched to a gene. This CDR3 contains 13 residues.

The J gene is TRBJ2-1, the V gene TRBV5-3; 7 bases agree with TRBD2. TRBV5-3 is an open reading frame whose function is uncertain. The CDR3 totals 15 residues. Losses at the gene ends were 2 bases for V and 6 bases for J; bases not matched to a gene: 8. The CDR3 loop is CARSFGLASGNEQFF. The CDR3 nucleotides read TGTGCCAGAAGCTTCGGGCTAGCTAGCGGCAATGAGCAGTTCTTC.

This chain uses TRBV6-5 with TRBJ1-1; D is possibly TRBD1 (5 bases). The CDR3 covers 15 residues. Germline loops: CDR1 MNHEY, CDR2 SVGAGI. Deletions cut 2 bases from V and 4 bases from J, with 14 bases between. The CDR3 region is CASSYVSGGGTEAFF. CDR3 DNA: TGTGCCAGCAGTTACGTATCTGGGGGAGGCACTGAAGCTTTCTTT.

This chain uses TRBV9 with TRBJ1-5, with D unresolved. Trimming left V 0 bases short and J 6 bases short, with 10 bases between. The CDR3 covers 14 residues. In germline, CDR1 is SGDLS, CDR2 YYNGEE. In nucleotides, the CDR3 is TGTGCCAGCAGCGTAGGCCTTTCGGGTCAGCCCCAGCATTTT. It translates to CASSVGLSGQPQHF.

The V gene is TRBV5-1, the J gene TRBJ2-7; D gene ambiguous. Germline CDR1 and CDR2: SGHRS and YFSETQ. The ends were cut back, 0 bases at V and 2 bases at J, with 9 bases in the middle. CDR3 length: 14 amino acids. The CDR3 region has the DNA TGCGCCAGCAGCTTGGATTATACACCCTACGAGCAGTACTTC. Translating gives CASSLDYTPYEQYF.